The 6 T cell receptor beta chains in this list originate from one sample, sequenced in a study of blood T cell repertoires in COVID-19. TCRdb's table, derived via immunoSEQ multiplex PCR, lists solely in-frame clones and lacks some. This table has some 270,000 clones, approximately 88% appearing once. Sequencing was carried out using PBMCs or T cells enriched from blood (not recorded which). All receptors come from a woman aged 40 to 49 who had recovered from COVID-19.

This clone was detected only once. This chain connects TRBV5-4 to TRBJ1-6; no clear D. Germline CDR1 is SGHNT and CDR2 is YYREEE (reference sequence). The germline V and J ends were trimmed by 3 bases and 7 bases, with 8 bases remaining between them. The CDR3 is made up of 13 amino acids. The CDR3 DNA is TGTGCCAGCAGCTCCCAACAGAATTCACCCCTCCACTTT. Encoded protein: CASSSQQNSPLHF.

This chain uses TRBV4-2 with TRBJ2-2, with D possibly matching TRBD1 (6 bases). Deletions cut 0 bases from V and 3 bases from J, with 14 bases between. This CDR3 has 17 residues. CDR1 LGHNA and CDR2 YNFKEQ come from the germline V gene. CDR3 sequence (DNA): TGTGCCAGCAGCCAAGATCCGCAGGGGCCCTACACCGGGGAGCTGTTTTTT. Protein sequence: CASSQDPQGPYTGELFF.

Here the CDR3 reads CASSQAQGSSYNEQFF. The CDR3 DNA is TGTGCCAGCAGCCAAGCTCAGGGGAGCTCCTACAATGAGCAGTTCTTC. The chain employs TRBV4-2 and TRBJ2-1; possible D gene TRBD1, 6 bases. The CDR3 covers 16 residues. CDR1 and CDR2 from the germline V gene are LGHNA and YNFKEQ. Trimming took off 1 base at V and 0 bases at J, with 10 bases between the two ends.

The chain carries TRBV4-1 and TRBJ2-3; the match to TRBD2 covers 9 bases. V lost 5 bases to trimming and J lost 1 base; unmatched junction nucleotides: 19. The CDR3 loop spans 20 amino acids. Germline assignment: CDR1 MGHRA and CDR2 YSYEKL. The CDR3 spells CASSFSPRSGGYRRTDTQYF. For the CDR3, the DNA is TGCGCCAGCAGCTTTTCACCGCGTAGCGGGGGCTACCGACGCACAGATACGCAGTATTTT.

The CDR3 DNA is TGCGCCAGCAGCTTACAGGGGGCGTGGGAGCTGTTTTTT. Translation: CASSLQGAWELFF. V is TRBV5-1 and J is TRBJ2-2; the match to TRBD1 covers 9 bases. CDR3 length equals 13 residues. Germline V lookup: CDR1 SGHRS, CDR2 YFSETQ. After removal of 2 bases from V and 9 bases from J, the junction contained 2 bases not matched to a gene.

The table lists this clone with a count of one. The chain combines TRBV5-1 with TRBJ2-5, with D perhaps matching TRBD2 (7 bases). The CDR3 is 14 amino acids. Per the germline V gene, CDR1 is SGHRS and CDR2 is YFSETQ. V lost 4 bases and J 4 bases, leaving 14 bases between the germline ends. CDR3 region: CASSPTGGAETQYF. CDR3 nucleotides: TGCGCCAGCAGCCCGACTGGGGGGGCAGAGACCCAGTACTTC.